This T cell receptor beta chain was identified in a study of cytomegalovirus exposure and HLA in healthy donors. PCR employed 60 Vbeta and 13 Jbeta primers. The data were produced by immunoSEQ multiplex PCR, yet TCRdb's version contains in-frame clones alone and is incomplete. The repertoire holds 11,000 to 15,000 clones, with under 70% as singletons. Specimen: PBMCs. The sequence derives from a woman aged 45-65 years in good health and CMV-seropositive.

This chain's CDR3 is CASSQEEFTEAFF. The DNA of the CDR3 is TGTGCCAGCAGCCAAGAGGAGTTCACTGAAGCTTTCTTT. The genes are TRBV14 and TRBJ1-1; no reliable D call. CDR1 and CDR2 (germline): SGHDN, FVKESK. V was shortened by 0 bases and J by 4 bases, with 6 bases between the two germline ends. The CDR3 consists of 13 residues.